Each of the 29 T cell receptor delta chains below was sequenced from the same sample in a study of γδ T cells in repeated Plasmodium falciparum infection. Gammadelta T cells were flow-sorted from PBMC into Vgamma9/Vdelta2+ and Vdelta2-negative populations for bulk analysis. TCRdb reran clone calling via CATT on the multiplex PCR reads. The sample yields about 57,000 delta-chain clones, approximately 1.7% seen once. The sample was gamma-delta T cells from blood. The receptors come from a pool of human donors (malaria-infected and uninfected, not separated).

This clone came up a few times. Translating this DNA gives a protein that differs at residue 14 from the TCRdb one, which belongs to a much larger clone; a read error is likely, and the protein shown is this translation. The chain has TRDV1 and TRDJ1, with TRDD3 matching over 10 bases. The J gene was missing in TCRdb and was found by matching the end of the DNA to germline. Germline V gene lookup returns CDR1 TSWWSYY and CDR2 QGS. The CDR3 loop spans 23 amino acids. Losses at the gene ends were 4 bases for V and 2 bases for J; bases not matched to a gene: 28. CDR3 nucleotides: TGTGCTCTTGGGGGGGAAGTTCCTTTATGGTACTGGGGGATGCGCAGTATGACCGATAAACTCATCTTT. This codes for CALGGEVPLWYWGMRSMTDKLIF.

Comments on this clone: One base separates it from a far larger clone, so it is likely a read error. The sample holds other DNA sequences that translate to the same CDR3. The chain combines TRDV1 with TRDJ3; 11 nucleotides align to TRDD3. This CDR3 comprises 21 residues. The germline V gene encodes CDR1 TSWWSYY and CDR2 QGS. CDR3 sequence (DNA): TGTGCTCTTGGGGAACTACCTACAGGGTGGGGGATACGATGGGACACCCGACAGATGTTTTTT. Residues: CALGELPTGWGIRWDTRQMFF.

As concerns this clone: The amino acid sequence in TCRdb belongs to a much larger clone and departs from this DNA's translation at residue 10, likely a sequencing read error; the sequence shown is translated from the DNA. The V gene is TRDV1, the J gene TRDJ1; D may be TRDD2 or TRDD3 (6 bases each). TCRdb leaves out the J gene; it was filled in here by matching the DNA to germline. CDR1 is TSWWSYY and CDR2 is QGS in the germline V gene. This CDR3 is built from 24 residues. This chain's CDR3 is CAIGETGLPERGGDPPINTDKLIF. The CDR3 DNA is TGTGCTATTGGGGAAACGGGCCTTCCCGAACGTGGAGGGGATCCACCCATAAACACCGATAAACTCATCTTT.

Note on this clone: The mismatch at residue 10 between this DNA's translation and the TCRdb protein of a much larger clone likely reflects a read error; the protein shown is translated from the DNA. V is TRDV1 and J is TRDJ1; 8 nucleotides align to TRDD3. V lost 5 bases, J lost 0 bases, and 29 bases stayed unmatched. Germline lookup yields CDR1 TSWWSYY and CDR2 QGS. This CDR3 spans 23 amino acids. The CDR3 nucleotides are TGTGCTCTTGGGAAAAGCGGGGGCAACCGCATACTGGGGGGTTACGCGTACACCGATAAACTCATCTTT. Translation: CALGKSGGNRILGGYAYTDKLIF.

Notes on this clone: The protein held in TCRdb is that of a much larger clone and does not match this DNA's translation at residue 16, likely because of a read error; the protein shown is translated from the DNA. The V and J genes are TRDV1 and TRDJ1; 10 bases agree with TRDD3. From germline, CDR1 is TSWWSYY and CDR2 QGS. The CDR3 is made up of 18 amino acids. DNA of the CDR3: TGTGCTCTTGGGGAGACCTACGGGGGATACGGTGGGTTCAGTAAACCCATCTTT. Translating it yields CALGETYGGYGGFSKPIF.

Many counts were recorded for this clone. This may be a read error: a much more frequent sequence differs by one nucleotide. Additional DNA sequences in this sample encode the identical CDR3. This chain uses TRDV1 with TRDJ1; D may be TRDD2 or TRDD3 (5 bases each). Germline V gene data show CDR1 as TSWWSYY and CDR2 as QGS. The CDR3 extends over 21 amino acids. Trimming took 3 bases from V and 0 from J, leaving 29 bases between them. In DNA, the CDR3 is TGTGCTCTTGGGGACCCCAAAGATTCCTCCATACTGGACCTATACACCGATAAACTCATCTTT. Translated: CALGDPKDSSILDLYTDKLIF.

Many counts were recorded for this clone. TCRdb assigns this DNA the protein of a much larger clone, which departs from its translation at residue 9; this likely reflects a read error, and the protein shown comes from translating the DNA. The CDR3, as DNA: TGTGCTCTTGGGGAACGGGGCCACAGACTCATCTTT. It translates to CALGERGHRLIF. The gene calls are TRDV1 and TRDJ1; D remains unclear. CDR3 length: 12 residues. V lost 1 base and J lost 10, with 10 bases in between. CDR1 and CDR2 (germline): TSWWSYY, QGS.

This clone was recorded at least ten times. TCRdb shows a much larger clone's protein in place of this DNA's translation, and the two differ at residue 12, likely through a read error; the protein shown is translated from the DNA. This rearrangement joins TRDV1 to TRDJ1, with TRDD3 matching 10 bases. This CDR3 region has 20 residues. Germline lookup yields CDR1 TSWWSYY and CDR2 QGS. The CDR3 DNA follows: TGTGCTCTTGGGGAGTTTCCCAGTACTGGGGGATCGACGTACACCGATAAACTCACCTTT. Protein: CALGEFPSTGGSTYTDKLTF.

This clone was observed at least ten times. The protein given by TCRdb reflects a much larger clone and differs at residue 8 from this DNA's translation, likely from a read error; the protein shown is the DNA's translation. Other DNA sequences from this sample encode an identical CDR3 as well. The chain combines TRDV1 with TRDJ1, with D possibly being TRDD3 (6 bases). This CDR3 region has 20 residues. V lost 3 bases to trimming and J lost 0 bases, with 26 bases between them. Germline CDR1 is TSWWSYY and CDR2 is QGS. The CDR3 loop is CALGELLRGTSLKYTDKLIF. For the CDR3, the DNA is TGTGCTCTTGGGGAGTTACTCCGGGGGACGAGTTTAAAGTACACCGATAAACTCATCTTT.

A word on this clone: The TCRdb record carries a much larger clone's protein, which differs from this DNA's translation at residue 5; a read error is the likely cause, and the protein listed here is the DNA translation. The chain joins TRDV1 to TRDJ1; perhaps TRDD3 as D (7 bases). The J gene is not listed in TCRdb, so it was assigned here from a DNA match to germline. The V end lost 4 bases, the J end lost 4 bases, and 55 bases lay between the germline ends. In germline, CDR1 is TSWWSYY, CDR2 QGS. The CDR3 has 28 residues. CDR3 loop: CALGGRKDERGKSLRIPRGGWSVDKLIF. CDR3 bases: TGTGCTCTTGGGGGACGAAAGGACGAAAGGGGAAAGTCCCTACGTATTCCTAGGGGGGGATGGTCGGTCGATAAACTCATCTTT.

Note on this clone: The protein given by TCRdb reflects a much larger clone and differs at residue 12 from this DNA's translation, likely from a read error; the protein shown is the DNA's translation. This rearrangement joins TRDV1 to TRDJ1; D perhaps matches TRDD2 (5 bases). Germline V gives CDR1 TSWWSYY, CDR2 QGS. The CDR3 totals 18 residues. V lost 2 bases and J 0 bases, leaving 19 bases between the germline ends. CDR3 sequence (DNA): TGTGCTCTTGGGGAATACACCTACGTTTGGGTTCACACCGATAAACTCATCTTT. This sequence encodes CALGEYTYVWVHTDKLIF.

Turning to this clone: This likely reflects a read error, since a far larger clone is one base away. The same CDR3 also results from other DNA sequences found in this sample. CDR3 nucleotides: TGTGCCCTTGGGCACAATGAAGGCTGGGGGGTTAGGGAACTCATCTTT. Amino acid sequence: CALGHNEGWGVRELIF. The chain is built from TRDV1 and TRDJ1; 7 bases align to TRDD3. The CDR3 runs 16 residues. Per the germline V gene, CDR1 is TSWWSYY and CDR2 is QGS.

This clone was found many times. This sequence is one base from a far larger clone and is likely a read error. Other DNA sequences within the sample encode an identical CDR3. CDR3 sequence: CALGEYVASAPYTDKLIF. CDR3 nucleotide sequence: TGTGCTCTCGGGGAATACGTAGCTTCGGCCCCGTACACCGATAAACTCATCTTT. The chain carries TRDV1 and TRDJ1; D possibly corresponds to TRDD3 (5 bases). This CDR3 has 18 amino acids. Germline CDR1 TSWWSYY, CDR2 QGS.

This clone was counted only a few times. The amino acid sequence in TCRdb belongs to a much larger clone and departs from this DNA's translation at residue 4, likely a sequencing read error; the sequence shown is translated from the DNA. For the CDR3, the DNA is TGTGCTCTTGAGGATGGAGTCCTATGGCTGGGGGCGCACACCGATAAACTTATCTTT. Residues: CALEDGVLWLGAHTDKLIF. J is TRDJ1 and V is TRDV1; 7 bases are shared with TRDD3. The germline V gene encodes CDR1 TSWWSYY and CDR2 QGS. The CDR3 consists of 19 residues.

This clone rates as medium-sized. The same CDR3 is also encoded by other DNA sequences in this sample. The chain is built from TRDV2 and TRDJ1, with D perhaps matching TRDD1 (5 bases). Trimming took 4 bases from V and 8 from J, leaving 25 bases between them. The V gene's germline CDR1 is GEAIGNYY and CDR2 EKD. CDR3 size: 16 residues. The CDR3 sequence is CACEDTIVGQIYKLIF. DNA for the CDR3: TGTGCCTGTGAGGACACTATAGTGGGACAGATATACAAACTCATCTTT.

On this clone itself: With a far larger clone one base away, a read error is the likely cause. The sample holds other DNA sequences that translate to the same CDR3. The CDR3 loop reads CALGERWFTPRADKLIF. CDR3 sequence (DNA): TGTGCTCTTGGGGAACGGTGGTTTACTCCTCGGGCCGATAAACTCATCTTT. The rearrangement uses TRDV1 and TRDJ1; D gene unclear. No J gene was available from TCRdb, and it was assigned here by a germline match of the DNA. CDR1 and CDR2 from the germline V gene are TSWWSYY and QGS. V was cut by 1 base and J by 3 bases, with 18 bases left in between. This CDR3 region has 17 residues.

This clone has only a few counts. Since a far larger clone is one base different, this is likely a read error. Additional DNA sequences in this sample encode the identical CDR3. The V and J genes are TRDV1 and TRDJ1; TRDD3 matches 10 bases. The germline V gene has CDR1 TSWWSYY and CDR2 QGS. The trim removed 3 bases at V and 0 bases at J, leaving 19 bases unmatched. The CDR3 is made up of 21 amino acids. The CDR3 region is CALGEVKVLGDWPPYTDKLIF. As DNA, the CDR3 is TGTGCTCTTGGGGAGGTGAAGGTACTGGGGGATTGGCCCCCGTACACCGATAAACTCATCTTT.

Concerning this clone itself: Translating this DNA gives a protein that differs at residue 9 from the TCRdb one, which belongs to a much larger clone; a read error is likely, and the protein shown is this translation. The V call is TRDV1, the J call TRDJ1; possible D gene TRDD2, 6 bases. No J segment appears in TCRdb, so it was assigned here by matching the sequence to germline. This CDR3 is built from 19 residues. Germline CDR1 reads TSWWSYY; CDR2 reads QGS. Trimming pared 5 bases from V and 0 bases from J, leaving 25 bases between. The CDR3 nucleotides read TGTGCTCTTGGGACCTCTATTCCTATAGTGTGGGAGTACACCGATAAACTCATCTTT. Protein product: CALGTSIPIVWEYTDKLIF.

Only a few counts were recorded for this clone. The protein TCRdb gives is from a much larger clone and does not agree with this DNA's translation at residue 7, likely a read error; the protein shown here comes from the DNA. The genes are TRDV3 and TRDJ1; 11 nucleotides align to TRDD3. V gave up 3 bases and J gave up 0 bases; unmatched junction bases: 36. This CDR3 spans 25 amino acids. From germline, CDR1 is TVYSNPD and CDR2 GDNSRS (reference sequence). CDR3 nucleotide sequence: TGTGCCTTCCCACTAAGCTACCACGTTCTACATTCGGTACTGGGGGATAAGGAGCACACCGATAAACTCATCTTT. It is translated as CAFPLSYHVLHSVLGDKEHTDKLIF.

This clone was seen at least ten times. The mismatch at residue 16 between this DNA's translation and the TCRdb protein of a much larger clone likely reflects a read error; the protein shown is translated from the DNA. The chain joins TRDV1 to TRDJ1, with 11 bases fitting TRDD3. The CDR3 has 29 residues. Germline CDR1 reads TSWWSYY; CDR2 reads QGS. The V gene end was trimmed by 2 bases and the J gene end by 3 bases; junction bases not matched to a gene: 44. The DNA of the CDR3 is TGTGCTCTTGGGGAATTCATACAGTCCGAGCCTGGGGGATACTTCAGGGTCGAACCATTCCCTAATGTGGCCGATAAACTCATCTTT. Translating it yields CALGEFIQSEPGGYFRVEPFPNVADKLIF.

This clone was counted many times. The translation of this DNA and the TCRdb protein of a much larger clone differ at residue 14, probably owing to a read error; the protein shown here is translated from the DNA. The chain has TRDV1 and TRDJ1; 7 nucleotides line up with TRDD3. Germline lookup yields CDR1 TSWWSYY and CDR2 QGS. V lost 2 bases, J lost 4 bases, and 22 bases stayed unmatched. The CDR3 runs 20 residues. CDR3 sequence: CALGEGAPLRPGDAVDKLIF. The CDR3 coding sequence is TGTGCTCTTGGGGAAGGAGCGCCTTTACGTCCGGGGGATGCAGTCGATAAACTCATCTTT.

This clone was detected a few times. This DNA's translation and the protein TCRdb lists, from a much larger clone, do not match at residues 14 and 22, likely due to a read error; the protein shown is translated from the DNA. The V gene reported is TRDV1; the J gene is uncalled; TRDD3 is the table's D call, not checked against the DNA. Germline CDR1 is TSWWSYY and CDR2 is QGS. This CDR3 spans 23 amino acids. CDR3 sequence: CALGERYPTGGWGVPPYTDKLTF. CDR3 nucleotide sequence: TGTGCTCTTGGGGAACGGTATCCTACAGGAGGGTGGGGGGTACCCCCCTACACCGATAAACTCACCTTT.

This clone was counted many times. TCRdb pairs this DNA with a much larger clone's protein that differs at residue 11, likely a read error; the protein shown was translated from the DNA. The genes are TRDV1 and TRDJ1; D possibly matches TRDD2 or TRDD3 (5 bases each). The germline gives CDR1 TSWWSYY, CDR2 QGS. This CDR3 comprises 21 residues. Deletions cut 0 bases from V and 0 bases from J, with 26 bases between. CDR3 sequence reads: CALGELEEVPVPYWYTDKLIF. CDR3 DNA sequence: TGTGCTCTTGGGGAACTAGAGGAAGTGCCCGTGCCCTACTGGTACACCGATAAACTCATCTTT.

With respect to this clone: TCRdb records a much larger clone's protein for this DNA, with a difference at residue 16 that likely arises from a read error; the protein given is the translation of the DNA. This sequence joins TRDV1 and TRDJ1; 12 bases are a match to TRDD3. Germline CDR1 is TSWWSYY and CDR2 is QGS. The CDR3 has 18 residues. As DNA, the CDR3 is TGTGCTCTTGGCCTCGTCTGGGGGATACGGATGCGGGCCGATAAACCCATCTTT. Its translation: CALGLVWGIRMRADKPIF.

About this clone: TCRdb's protein, taken from a much larger clone, differs from this DNA's translation at residue 9, likely owing to a read error; the protein displayed comes from the DNA. The CDR3 loop reads CALGELPTRWGIRWDTRQMFF. CDR3 DNA: TGTGCTCTTGGGGAACTACCTACAAGGTGGGGGATACGATGGGACACCCGACAGATGTTTTTC. The rearrangement uses TRDV1 and TRDJ3; 11 positions agree with TRDD3. Here the J gene came from matching the DNA to germline, since TCRdb omits it. CDR1 is TSWWSYY, CDR2 QGS, per germline. The CDR3 covers 21 residues. V lost 0 bases and J lost 4; bases outside the gene matches: 11.

The sample holds many counts of this clone. This likely came from a read error, as a far larger clone is one base away. Other nucleotide sequences from this sample produce the same CDR3. The rearrangement uses TRDV1 and TRDJ1, with 8 bases aligning to TRDD3. V gave up 3 bases and J gave up 3 bases; unmatched junction bases: 18. The CDR3 consists of 19 residues. Germline V lookup: CDR1 TSWWSYY, CDR2 QGS. The CDR3 loop reads CALGDVVPTLLGAPDKLIF. CDR3 DNA: TGTGCTCTTGGGGACGTGGTTCCCACGCTACTGGGGGCTCCCGATAAACTCATCTTT.

This clone was recorded a few times. The protein recorded in TCRdb matches a much larger clone and deviates from this DNA's translation at residue 17, suggesting a read error; the protein here is obtained by translating the DNA. The chain combines TRDV1 with TRDJ1; D might be TRDD3 (5 bases). The J gene was not available in TCRdb and was assigned here by matching the DNA to germline segments. V was shortened by 0 bases and J by 3 bases, with 41 bases between the two germline ends. Germline V gene data show CDR1 as TSWWSYY and CDR2 as QGS. The CDR3 has 25 residues. The CDR3 DNA sequence: TGTGCTCTTGGGGAACTTAGATACACCACACTACCCCTCTTATCGCTGAGGATCGAGGCCGATAAACTCATCTTT. This gives the protein CALGELRYTTLPLLSLRIEADKLIF.

This clone has more than one count but fewer than ten. This may be a read error: a much more frequent sequence differs by one nucleotide. Additional DNA sequences in this sample encode the identical CDR3. The J gene is TRDJ1, the V gene TRDV1, with TRDD3 matching over 9 bases. Germline CDR1 and CDR2: TSWWSYY and QGS. The CDR3 has 30 amino acids. V shed 0 bases, J shed 2 bases, and the junction held 46 bases outside the gene matches. Here the CDR3 reads CALGELGTRRIRSTTGGGYSGPLFTDKLIF. CDR3 DNA: TGTGCTCTTGGGGAACTAGGGACCAGGAGAATAAGGTCTACAACAGGTGGGGGATATTCTGGCCCTCTGTTTACCGATAAACTCATCTTT.

Worth noting for this clone: The translation of this DNA and the TCRdb protein of a much larger clone differ at residue 14, probably owing to a read error; the protein shown here is translated from the DNA. CDR3 sequence reads: CALGELSYNVLLGGAYTDKLIF. CDR3 in DNA: TGTGCTCTTGGGGAACTAAGCTACAACGTCTTACTGGGGGGTGCTTACACCGATAAACTCATCTTT. This chain links TRDV1 with TRDJ1; 8 bases are shared with TRDD3. TCRdb records no J gene; here it was assigned by comparing the DNA to germline. The CDR3 is 22 residues long. The V gene end was trimmed by 0 bases and the J gene end by 0 bases; junction bases not matched to a gene: 21. CDR1 TSWWSYY and CDR2 QGS come from the germline V gene.